The 20 T cell receptor beta chains below were found in one sample sequenced in a study of identical twins (dated by TCRdb to 2016 to 2017). Library preparation used 5' RACE. The instrument given in TCRdb is Illumina HiSeq 2000. The public reads were quality trimmed at Q25 with fastp and then assembled into clones with MiXCR by TCRdb, keeping productive beta chains. Under each unique CDR3 protein, matching rows form one entry showing the most common genes and DNA. The sample includes about 900,000 distinct CDR3 sequences, with more than 9% observed a single time. The ten top clones hold around 1.5% of the sample. The same specimen was also included in a second study, on yellow fever vaccine responses in identical twins.

The source material was PBMCs. Receptors originate from a woman aged 18-35 years in good health.

V gene TRBV29-1 combines with J gene TRBJ2-3; D is perhaps TRBD1 (5 bases). V was shortened by 2 bases and J by 2 bases, with 23 bases between the two germline ends. Germline V gives CDR1 SQVTM, CDR2 ANQGSEA. This CDR3 contains 18 residues. The CDR3 spells CSVEMVGLRRQFTDTQYF. DNA of the CDR3: TGCAGCGTTGAAATGGTGGGGTTACGGAGACAGTTCACAGATACGCAGTATTTT.

This clonotype showed up just a few times. The rearrangement uses TRBV24-1 and TRBJ2-2; D is uncertain. The germline CDR1 and CDR2 sequences are KGHDR and SFDVKD. V was trimmed by 4 bases and J by 5 bases, leaving 19 bases between them. The CDR3 spans 17 residues. The chain's CDR3 is CATSDRRLQRETGELFF. CDR3 coding DNA: TGTGCCACCAGTGACCGGCGACTCCAGCGTGAAACCGGGGAGCTGTTTTTT.

This clonotype was counted ten times or more. The chain employs TRBV11-1 and TRBJ1-1; 8 bases agree with TRBD1. The CDR3 is made up of 12 amino acids. With 4 bases clipped from V and 11 bases from J, the junction kept 6 bases outside the gene matches. CDR1 is SGHAT, CDR2 FQDESV, per germline (reference sequence). In DNA form, the CDR3 reads TGTGCCAGCAGCTACAGGGGGGCCGTGGCTTTCTTT. Translating it yields CASSYRGAVAFF.

This clonotype came up a few times. V usage is TRBV12-3 or TRBV12-4 and J usage is TRBJ2-7; TRBD1 agrees at 7 bases. V lost 3 bases and J lost 3; bases outside the gene matches: 5. The length of the CDR3 is 14 residues. CDR3 sequence (DNA): TGTGCCAGCAGTTTCCAGGACAGGTTCTACGAGCAGTACTTC. Encoded protein: CASSFQDRFYEQYF.

In its sample, this clonotype was seen a few times. The V and J genes are TRBV3-1 and TRBJ2-1; D not certain. Trimming removed 0 bases from V and 8 bases from J, with 11 bases in between. The CDR3 spans 14 residues. The germline gives CDR1 LGHDT, CDR2 YNNKEL (reference sequence). Here the CDR3 DNA reads TGTGCCAGCAGCCAAGATCCCCCCCCTGATGAGCAGTTCTTC. This encodes CASSQDPPPDEQFF.

This clonotype was seen many times. This chain joins TRBV7-7 and TRBJ2-5; no firm D call. V was trimmed by 4 bases and J by 1 base, leaving 7 bases between them. There are 13 residues in the CDR3. CDR1 is SSHAT, CDR2 FNYEAQ, per germline (reference sequence). The DNA for the CDR3 is TGTGCCAGCAGCTACCAGCCCCAAGAGACCCAGTACTTC. It encodes CASSYQPQETQYF.

The chain is built from TRBV15 and TRBJ2-1, with TRBD1 identical over 10 bases. Germline V gene sequence: CDR1 LNHNV, CDR2 YYDKDF (reference sequence). The J segment lost 7 bases and the V segment lost 5 bases, leaving 8 bases of the junction unmatched. This CDR3 is built from 15 residues. Here the CDR3 DNA reads TGTGCCACCAGCCGCGACAGGGGGCCTGTTAATGAGCAGTTCTTC. It yields the protein CATSRDRGPVNEQFF.

The chain employs TRBV14 and TRBJ2-7, with D possibly TRBD1 on 6 matching bases. CDR1 and CDR2 from the germline V gene are SGHDN and FVKESK. The length of the CDR3 is 14 residues. The V end was cut by 4 bases, the J end by 0 bases, with 10 bases between. In DNA, the CDR3 is TGTGCCAGCAGCCTCTACAGGGACTCCTACGAGCAGTACTTC. Translating it yields CASSLYRDSYEQYF.

This clonotype was counted between two and nine times. The V gene is TRBV29-1, the J gene TRBJ2-7, with TRBD1 as a possible D gene (6 bases). V lost 4 bases to trimming and J lost 0 bases, with 10 bases between them. Germline V gene lookup returns CDR1 SQVTM and CDR2 ANQGSEA. This CDR3 contains 13 residues. The CDR3 DNA reads as TGCAGCGTTGTAACAGGGAGCTCCTACGAGCAGTACGTC. Translating gives CSVVTGSSYEQYV.

V usage is TRBV28 and J usage is TRBJ2-7, with 7 bases that match TRBD2. Germline V gene sequence: CDR1 MDHEN, CDR2 SYDVKM. CDR3 length: 13 residues. The V and J ends lost 1 base and 8 bases, in that order; junction bases with no gene match: 5. The CDR3 sequence is CASSLSSGIQQYF. The CDR3 DNA reads TGTGCCAGCAGTTTATCGAGCGGGATACAGCAGTACTTC.

This clonotype came up a few times. V usage is TRBV5-1 and J usage is TRBJ1-1; unclear D gene. CDR1 is SGHRS and CDR2 is YFSETQ in the germline V gene. Trimming shortened V by 0 bases and J by 4 bases, and 13 bases separated the two germline ends. This CDR3 is built from 15 residues. The CDR3 protein is CASSLEGRAGTEAFF. The CDR3 bases are TGCGCCAGCAGCTTGGAGGGTAGAGCAGGCACTGAAGCTTTCTTT.

This clonotype was counted between two and nine times. V and J are TRBV12-3 or TRBV12-4 and TRBJ2-5; TRBD2 is a possible D gene (5 bases). The CDR3 is 11 amino acids. The V end was cut by 8 bases, the J end by 5 bases, with 9 bases between. The CDR3 DNA follows: TGTGCCAGCGGCGGGTTTGAGACCCAGTACTTC. Its translation is CASGGFETQYF.

The rearrangement joins TRBV6-2 or TRBV6-3 to TRBJ2-5, with 11 bases aligning to TRBD2. The CDR3 consists of 18 residues. Trimming removed 0 bases from V and 0 bases from J; junction bases left unmatched: 6. Germline loops: CDR1 MNHEY, CDR2 SVGEGT. The DNA of the CDR3 is TGTGCCAGCAGTTACTCGATCGGGACTAGCGGATACCAAGAGACCCAGTACTTC. Encoded protein: CASSYSIGTSGYQETQYF.

The rearrangement links TRBV12-3 or TRBV12-4 to TRBJ2-7, with TRBD2 matching 7 bases. J gave up 1 base and V 3 bases, and 3 bases lay outside the gene matches. This CDR3 spans 14 amino acids. CDR3 bases: TGTGCCAGCAGTTTCCAGCGGGGATCCTACGAGCAGTACTTC. Amino acids: CASSFQRGSYEQYF.

This clonotype showed up just a few times. The chain links TRBV18 to TRBJ2-2; D uncertain. The length of the CDR3 is 13 residues. Germline V gene data show CDR1 as KGHSH and CDR2 as LQKENI. Trimming pared 4 bases from V and 4 bases from J, leaving 7 bases between. The CDR3 loop is CASSLWSTGELFF. The DNA of the CDR3 is TGTGCCAGCTCACTTTGGTCCACCGGGGAGCTGTTTTTT.

This clonotype was seen more than once but under ten times. V gene TRBV29-1 combines with J gene TRBJ2-1; 12 bases line up with TRBD2. Losses at the gene ends were 1 base for V and 1 base for J; bases not matched to a gene: 5. This CDR3 has 17 residues. Looked up from germline, CDR1 is SQVTM and CDR2 is ANQGSEA. The CDR3 DNA sequence: TGCAGCGTTGAAGGACTAGCGGGAGCCCCATCCTACAATGAGCAGTTCTTC. It is translated as CSVEGLAGAPSYNEQFF.

This clonotype was detected a few times. This chain joins TRBV6-1 and TRBJ2-7; 8 bases are shared with TRBD2. V lost 7 bases to trimming and J lost 2 bases; unmatched junction nucleotides: 10. Germline CDR1 reads MNHNS; CDR2 reads SASEGT. CDR3 length: 15 residues. The CDR3 DNA is TGTGCCAGCACCTCCTCAACGGGAGGGACCTACGAGCAGTACTTC. It yields the protein CASTSSTGGTYEQYF.

The chain is built from TRBV20-1 and TRBJ2-1; D ambiguous. The V end was cut by 4 bases, the J end by 0 bases, with 10 bases between. Germline values: CDR1 DFQATT, CDR2 SNEGSKA (reference sequence). The CDR3 sequence is 14 residues long. CDR3 DNA: TGCAGTGCTACACACCGAAGCTCCTACAATGAGCAGTTCTTC. Its translation is CSATHRSSYNEQFF.

Regarding this clonotype: One base away lies a much larger clone, so this may be a sequencing read error. No conserved phenylalanine or tryptophan is present at the end of the CDR3, so a read error is the likely explanation. The chain combines TRBV24-1 with TRBJ2-1; 10 bases align to TRBD2. Trimming removed 4 bases from V and 7 bases from J; junction bases left unmatched: 6. The CDR3 loop spans 15 amino acids. Per germline, CDR1 KGHDR and CDR2 SFDVKD. CDR3 sequence reads: CATSDVNSGRNEQFS. The CDR3 DNA reads TGTGCCACCAGTGACGTAAATAGCGGGAGGAATGAGCAGTTCTCC.

The rearrangement uses TRBV7-3 and TRBJ2-5; D is unclear. Trimming removed 6 bases from V and 4 bases from J, with 15 bases in between. Per germline, CDR1 SGHTA and CDR2 FQGTGA. This CDR3 region has 14 residues. Here the CDR3 reads CASRHDPTTETQYF. The CDR3 DNA follows: TGTGCCAGCAGACATGACCCGACCACAGAGACCCAGTACTTC.